This TCR beta chain came from a study of blood T cells in healthy people across ages. Trimming cost V 0 bases and J 7 bases, with 7 bases left between them. The CDR3 is made up of 12 amino acids. Germline V gene data show CDR1 as WNHNN and CDR2 as SYGVQD (reference sequence). Combining a sample-barcoded 5' primer with a J-beta primer mix, a second PCR ran for 7 to 11 cycles. One entry per CDR3 protein, called by TCRdb with MiXCR from the 5' RACE reads. The data show about 1.6 million distinct CDR3 sequences, with roughly 32% seen just once and approximately 11% held by the top ten. This clonotype has just a few counts.

This TCR was sampled from a woman aged 30 to 39 in good health. The chain has TRBV10-1 and TRBJ2-7, with D possibly matching TRBD2 (5 bases). Material for sequencing was blood. CDR3: CASSESTGEQYF. In DNA form, the CDR3 reads TGCGCCAGCAGTGAGTCGACGGGGGAGCAGTACTTC.